The 31 T cell receptor beta chains given below trace back to one sample, sequenced in a study of blood T cell repertoires in COVID-19 (dated by TCRdb to 2018 to 2021). Libraries were constructed by the immunoSEQ multiplex PCR assay. The immuneACCESS repertoire file appears here via TCRdb, limited to in-frame rearrangements. These files lack a portion of the clones; in checked studies, under half of the deficit traces to unresolved V genes, and the cause of the others is not known. This sample has 250,000 to 300,000 clones in its table, and approximately 90% of those were observed once. The top ten constitute 2.2% of the sample. The specimen sequenced was peripheral blood. The receptors here all came from a woman younger than 45 with COVID-19, enrolled during active disease.

V gene TRBV25-1 combines with J gene TRBJ2-1; D possibly corresponds to TRBD1 (5 bases). The CDR3 loop spans 14 amino acids. Trimming took 2 bases from V and 6 from J, leaving 11 bases between them. Germline CDR1 reads MGHDK; CDR2 reads SYGVNS. CDR3 residues: CASSEPLQGNEQFF. CDR3 DNA: TGTGCCAGCAGTGAACCCCTTCAGGGCAATGAGCAGTTCTTC. Drawing the rest from reference TRBV25-1 and TRBJ2-1, the complete variable domain is EADIYQTPRYLVIGTGKKITLECSQTMGHDKMYWYQQDPGMELHLIHYSYGVNSTEKGDLSSESTVSRIRTEHFPLTLESARPSHTSQYLCASSEPLQGNEQFFGPGTRLTVL.

The chain uses TRBV5-5 and TRBJ1-3; D gene unclear. V shed 4 bases and J shed 0 bases, with 11 bases lying between them. The germline V gene has CDR1 SGHKS and CDR2 YYEKEE (reference sequence). This CDR3 is 15 amino acids long. CDR3 protein: CASSRPRASGNTIYF. CDR3 nucleotide sequence: TGTGCCAGCAGCCGGCCGAGGGCCTCTGGAAACACCATATATTTT.

This chain connects TRBV12-3 or TRBV12-4 to TRBJ2-7; D gene ambiguous. Trimming stripped 4 bases from V and 0 bases from J, with 7 bases between. The CDR3 has 13 amino acids. In DNA, the CDR3 is TGTGCCAGCAGTTCGGCGGACTCCTACGAGCAGTACTTC. Its protein product is CASSSADSYEQYF.

The chain uses TRBV4-1 and TRBJ2-1, with TRBD2 identical over 8 bases. This CDR3 contains 17 residues. J was trimmed by 4 bases and V by 4 bases; bases with no gene match: 12. The germline V gene has CDR1 MGHRA and CDR2 YSYEKL. CDR3: CASSPGSVRGRYNEQFF. The CDR3 coding sequence is TGCGCCAGCAGCCCAGGATCAGTCCGCGGGAGGTACAATGAGCAGTTCTTC.

The chain joins TRBV20-1 to TRBJ1-2; D may be TRBD1 (5 bases). Per germline, CDR1 DFQATT and CDR2 SNEGSKA (reference sequence). The length of the CDR3 is 11 residues. Trimming took 2 bases from V and 7 from J, leaving 8 bases between them. DNA of the CDR3: TGCAGTGCTAGAAGGAGGGGTGGCTACACCTTC. It encodes CSARRRGGYTF.

The genes are TRBV12-2 and TRBJ1-2; TRBD1, the D gene given by the table, was not confirmed from the DNA. TRBV12-2 is designated a pseudogene. This CDR3 has 15 residues. The CDR3 here is CASRLPGGQGYGYTF. In DNA, the CDR3 is TGTGCAAGTCGCTTACCAGGCGGACAGGGGTATGGCTACACCTTC.

This rearrangement joins TRBV2 to TRBJ1-2; TRBD1 might be the D (5 bases). The CDR3 sequence is 14 residues long. Germline-derived CDR1 and CDR2 are SNHLY and FYNNEI. V was shortened by 1 base and J by 5 bases, with 11 bases between the two germline ends. CDR3 nucleotides: TGTGCCAGCAGTGAAGGGGGACTTGCGTATGGCTACACCTTC. Its protein is CASSEGGLAYGYTF. Full variable domain (outside the CDR3, taken from reference TRBV2 and TRBJ1-2): EPEVTQTPSHQVTQMGQEVILRCVPISNHLYFYWYRQILGQKVEFLVSFYNNEISEKSEIFDDQFSVERPDGSNFTLKIRSTKLEDSAMYFCASSEGGLAYGYTFGSGTRLTVV.

The rearrangement joins TRBV28 to TRBJ1-1; D unresolved. This CDR3 region has 14 residues. The germline gives CDR1 MDHEN, CDR2 SYDVKM. V lost 4 bases and J lost 8, with 17 bases in between. The CDR3 DNA reads TGTGCCAGCAGTTCACCCTTAACCGGGGTGGAAGCTTTCTTT. Amino acid sequence: CASSSPLTGVEAFF.

This chain connects TRBV27 to TRBJ1-5, with 7 bases aligning to TRBD1. The CDR3 is 17 amino acids. Per germline, CDR1 MNHEY and CDR2 SMNVEV (reference sequence). V lost 5 bases, J lost 0 bases, and 10 bases stayed unmatched. This CDR3 reads CASSPRYDRDSNQPQHF. CDR3 DNA sequence: TGTGCCAGCAGTCCCCGATACGACAGGGATAGCAATCAGCCCCAGCATTTT.

The gene calls are TRBV7-9 and TRBJ2-7, with D tentatively TRBD1 (5 bases). The CDR3 runs to 14 residues. V lost 1 base and J lost 1, with 8 bases in between. CDR1 SEHNR and CDR2 FQNEAQ come from the germline V gene (reference sequence). The CDR3 sequence: CASSLGRQSYEQYF. CDR3 DNA: TGTGCCAGCAGCTTAGGGAGACAGTCCTACGAGCAGTACTTC.

The V call is TRBV29-1, the J call TRBJ1-2; D call uncertain. Germline CDR1 and CDR2: SQVTM and ANQGSEA. The CDR3 extends over 13 amino acids. V lost 4 bases and J 0 bases, leaving 9 bases between the germline ends. Here the CDR3 reads CSVGGGTNYGYTF. The CDR3 bases are TGCAGCGTTGGGGGAGGAACTAACTATGGCTACACCTTC.

The V gene is TRBV24-1, the J gene TRBJ2-1; 8 bases match TRBD1. Trimming cost V 3 bases and J 8 bases; bases outside gene matches: 5. CDR3 length: 14 residues. Germline V gene sequence: CDR1 KGHDR, CDR2 SFDVKD. The CDR3 sequence: CATSDGLRGHEQFF. CDR3 coding DNA: TGTGCCACCAGTGATGGCCTCAGGGGGCATGAGCAGTTCTTC.

The chain couples TRBV2 to TRBJ1-5; a weak D match, TRBD1 (5 bases). This CDR3 contains 14 residues. CDR1 and CDR2 from the germline V gene are SNHLY and FYNNEI. V gave up 7 bases and J gave up 0 bases, with 10 bases separating them. Here the CDR3 reads CASKADSSNQPQHF. The CDR3 DNA reads TGTGCCAGCAAAGCCGACAGTAGCAATCAGCCCCAGCATTTT.

The chain has TRBV19 and TRBJ2-2; D ambiguous. Germline V gene data show CDR1 as LNHDA and CDR2 as SQIVND (reference sequence). The CDR3 spans 15 residues. Between the trimmed V and J ends, which lost 1 base and 1 base, there was a span of 7 bases. The CDR3 protein is CASSIVERNTGELFF. Here the CDR3 DNA reads TGTGCCAGTAGTATAGTCGAGCGGAACACCGGGGAGCTGTTTTTT.

This sequence joins TRBV20-1 and TRBJ1-1; D uncertain. Looked up from germline, CDR1 is DFQATT and CDR2 is SNEGSKA (reference sequence). V lost 8 bases and J lost 6, with 10 bases in between. This CDR3 is built from 10 residues. The CDR3 DNA reads as TGCAGTTCTGAGGCGGCTGAAGCTTTCTTT. It codes for CSSEAAEAFF.

The V call is TRBV21-1, the J call TRBJ1-1. TRBV21-1 is described as a pseudogene. The CDR3 contains 8 residues. CDR3 nucleotide sequence: TGTGCGGAGCCTGAAGCTTTCTTT. Protein: CAEPEAFF.

The CDR3 here is CASSVIGGRDEQYF. Written as DNA, the CDR3 is TGTGCCAGCAGCGTAATCGGAGGGAGGGACGAGCAGTACTTC. This chain links TRBV9 with TRBJ2-7; 7 bases map to TRBD2. Trimming took 1 base from V and 5 from J; bases not matched to a gene: 6. The CDR3 spans 14 residues. CDR1 and CDR2 from the germline V gene are SGDLS and YYNGEE.

The gene calls are TRBV5-5 and TRBJ1-5; possible D gene TRBD1, 5 bases. V was shortened by 0 bases and J by 10 bases, with 14 bases between the two germline ends. The germline V gene encodes CDR1 SGHKS and CDR2 YYEKEE (reference sequence). This CDR3 spans 14 amino acids. This CDR3 reads CASSLGGDRGPQHF. CDR3 DNA: TGTGCCAGCAGCTTGGGGGGGGACCGAGGTCCCCAGCATTTT.

The chain uses TRBV5-6 and TRBJ2-2, with 8 bases identical to TRBD1. The CDR3 spans 16 residues. The V gene's germline CDR1 is SGHDT and CDR2 YYEEEE. The V segment lost 1 base and the J segment 0 bases; nucleotides outside the gene matches: 2. The CDR3 spells CASSLPGQANTGELFF. As DNA, the CDR3 is TGTGCCAGCAGCTTGCCGGGACAGGCGAACACCGGGGAGCTGTTTTTT. Supplemented by reference TRBV5-6 and TRBJ2-2, the full variable domain reads DAGVTQSPTHLIKTRGQQVTLRCSPKSGHDTVSWYQQALGQGPQFIFQYYEEEERQRGNFPDRFSGHQFPNYSSELNVNALLLGDSALYLCASSLPGQANTGELFFGEGSRLTVL.

The chain couples TRBV11-2 to TRBJ1-4; D might be TRBD1 (6 bases). The CDR3 has 15 amino acids. Germline V gene sequence: CDR1 SGHAT, CDR2 FQNNGV. Trimming pared 6 bases from V and 4 bases from J, leaving 15 bases between. The CDR3 coding sequence is TGTGCCAGCAGACCACCCGGACAGCATAATGAAAAACTGTTTTTT. This gives the protein CASRPPGQHNEKLFF.

J is TRBJ2-7 and V is TRBV27, with 7 nucleotides matching TRBD1. The CDR3 totals 17 residues. J gave up 5 bases and V 0 bases, and 13 bases lay outside the gene matches. Germline-derived CDR1 and CDR2 are MNHEY and SMNVEV (reference sequence). CDR3 sequence reads: CASSLSIGQVVLHEQYF. CDR3 in DNA: TGTGCCAGCAGTTTATCCATCGGACAGGTTGTTTTACACGAGCAGTACTTC.

The rearrangement links TRBV5-6 to TRBJ1-5, with unresolved D. In germline, CDR1 is SGHDT, CDR2 YYEEEE. This CDR3 comprises 15 residues. Trimming removed 4 bases from V and 0 bases from J, with 11 bases in between. The CDR3 is CASSAKGDSNQPQHF. The CDR3 DNA follows: TGTGCCAGCAGCGCCAAGGGAGATAGCAATCAGCCCCAGCATTTT.

This sequence joins TRBV5-1 and TRBJ2-2; TRBD1 matches at 9 bases. Germline V gives CDR1 SGHRS, CDR2 YFSETQ. The J segment lost 5 bases and the V segment lost 4 bases, leaving 12 bases of the junction unmatched. This CDR3 has 17 residues. The CDR3 coding sequence is TGCGCCAGCAGCGAACCGGGACAGGGTGTGGGTACCGGGGAGCTGTTTTTT. It encodes CASSEPGQGVGTGELFF.

V gene TRBV19 combines with J gene TRBJ1-4; the D gene is possibly TRBD1 (6 bases). V was trimmed by 8 bases and J by 7 bases, leaving 14 bases between them. The CDR3 consists of 13 residues. CDR1 is LNHDA, CDR2 SQIVND, per germline (reference sequence). The CDR3 nucleotides are TGTGCCAGTGGGACGACAGGTACTGAAAAACTGTTTTTT. It is translated as CASGTTGTEKLFF.

V and J are TRBV2 and TRBJ1-2; D ambiguous. Per germline, CDR1 SNHLY and CDR2 FYNNEI. This CDR3 has 13 amino acids. Trimming left V 8 bases short and J 3 bases short, with 13 bases between. The CDR3 DNA reads TGTGCCAGCTTGGCCGGGTTCGACTATGGCTACACCTTC. This codes for CASLAGFDYGYTF.

V is TRBV5-6 and J is TRBJ1-2, with D possibly TRBD1 on 6 matching bases. The V and J ends lost 5 bases and 8 bases respectively, with 16 bases between them. The CDR3 is made up of 13 amino acids. Per the germline V gene, CDR1 is SGHDT and CDR2 is YYEEEE. CDR3 in DNA: TGTGCCAGCAGTGTGCGGGGGGCGAACGGCTACACCTTC. Translating gives CASSVRGANGYTF.

The chain combines TRBV30 with TRBJ2-3; a weak D match, TRBD2 (8 bases). Germline V gene sequence: CDR1 GTSNPN, CDR2 SVGIG (reference sequence). Trimming shortened V by 7 bases and J by 2 bases, and 19 bases separated the two germline ends. CDR3 length: 15 residues. The CDR3 DNA is TGTGCCTACGGGAGGGGGCAGCGATCCACAGATACGCAGTATTTT. This gives the protein CAYGRGQRSTDTQYF.

The chain carries TRBV10-2 and TRBJ1-4, with 7 bases identical to TRBD1. The CDR3 spans 15 residues. Germline CDR1 and CDR2: WSHSY and SAAADI. V lost 2 bases, J lost 8 bases, and 8 bases stayed unmatched. CDR3 DNA: TGCGCCAGCAGTGAGGGGACAGCACAGGGAGAAAAACTGTTTTTT. Its translation is CASSEGTAQGEKLFF.

This rearrangement joins TRBV6-5 to TRBJ1-1; D is unresolved. The germline V and J ends were trimmed by 2 bases and 2 bases, with 9 bases remaining between them. There are 14 residues in the CDR3. Germline lookup yields CDR1 MNHEY and CDR2 SVGAGI. The CDR3 DNA reads as TGTGCCAGCAGTTACACAGAACCTAACACTGAAGCTTTCTTT. Protein product: CASSYTEPNTEAFF.

The chain is built from TRBV3-1 (or the pseudogene TRBV3-2) and TRBJ2-7, with TRBD1 matching 7 bases. Germline CDR1 and CDR2: LGHDT and YNNKEL (reference sequence). CDR3 length: 12 residues. With V trimmed by 5 bases and J by 6 bases, 4 bases remained unmatched. Here the CDR3 reads CASSFGTVEQYF. The CDR3 DNA follows: TGTGCCAGCAGCTTTGGGACAGTCGAGCAGTACTTC.

CDR3 sequence: CASSLEPGNNEKLFF. The CDR3 DNA reads TGTGCCAGCAGCTTAGAACCCGGGAATAATGAAAAACTGTTTTTT. This chain connects TRBV7-6 to TRBJ1-4, with D uncertain. From germline, CDR1 is SGHVS and CDR2 FNYEAQ. The CDR3 extends over 15 amino acids. V was trimmed by 1 base and J by 4 bases, leaving 10 bases between them.